This T cell receptor (beta chain) comes out of a study of blood T cell repertoires in COVID-19. TCRdb's copy holds only in-frame clones and misses some; the assay was immunoSEQ multiplex PCR. The sample consists of 350,000 or so clones, 85% to 90% of them appearing once. V trimming: 6 bases; J trimming: 3 bases; junction bases outside the gene matches: 13. There are 16 residues in the CDR3. Germline CDR1 and CDR2: SEHNR and FQNEAQ (reference sequence). The gene calls are TRBV7-9 and TRBJ1-1; 7 nucleotides agree with TRBD1. Sequencing used PBMCs or T cells enriched from blood (not recorded which). The origin of this receptor is a woman in her twenties or thirties who had been exposed to COVID-19. The CDR3 DNA is TGTGCCAGCAGTAAGGCCTTGACAGGGCAGGACACTGAAGCTTTCTTT. It is translated as CASSKALTGQDTEAFF.